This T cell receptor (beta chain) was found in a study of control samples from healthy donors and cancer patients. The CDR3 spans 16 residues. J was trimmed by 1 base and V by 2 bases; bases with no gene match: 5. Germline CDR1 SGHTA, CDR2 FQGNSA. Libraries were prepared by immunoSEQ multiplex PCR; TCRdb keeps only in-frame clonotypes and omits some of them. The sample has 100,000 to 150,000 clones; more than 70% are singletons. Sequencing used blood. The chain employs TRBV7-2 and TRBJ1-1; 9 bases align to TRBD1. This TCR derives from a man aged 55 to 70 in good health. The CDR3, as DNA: TGTGCCAGCAGCTTAACAGGGGGCAGCCCGAACACTGAAGCTTTCTTT. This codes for CASSLTGGSPNTEAFF.